This T cell receptor (beta chain) stems from a study of low-dose radiotherapy and immunotherapy resistance in tumors. Study details: Participants in Cohort 2 were given 1 Gy per fraction every two weeks, for 13 Gy over 26 weeks. Patients received cyclophosphamide 200 mg/m2 intravenously every two weeks, the day before radiation-immunotherapy.

This CDR3 has 16 amino acids. Germline assignment: CDR1 SGHTA and CDR2 FQGNSA. V shed 2 bases and J shed 8 bases, with 18 bases lying between them. TRAV and TRBV primers primed cDNA for both TCRalpha and TCRbeta. The authors amplified TCRs for around 20 PCR cycles with a constant-region primer and a V-primer adapter. TCRdb called the reads again in MiXCR, with one record for every CDR3 protein. The profile covers roughly 39,000 distinct CDR3 sequences, with 25% to 40% appearing a single time and roughly 4% taken by the ten largest. This clonotype appeared many times. Time point: before trial treatment. As their treatment, donors received nivolumab, ipilimumab, aspirin, low-dose cyclophosphamide and low-dose radiotherapy.

The sequence was obtained from a male donor with gallbladder cancer. This chain connects TRBV7-2 to TRBJ1-4; a weak D match, TRBD1 (5 bases). Sequencing used PBMCs, obtained before treatment. DNA for the CDR3: TGTGCCAGCAGCTTAAATTTTAGGGGCAGCACCGAAAAACTGTTTTTT. Translation: CASSLNFRGSTEKLFF.